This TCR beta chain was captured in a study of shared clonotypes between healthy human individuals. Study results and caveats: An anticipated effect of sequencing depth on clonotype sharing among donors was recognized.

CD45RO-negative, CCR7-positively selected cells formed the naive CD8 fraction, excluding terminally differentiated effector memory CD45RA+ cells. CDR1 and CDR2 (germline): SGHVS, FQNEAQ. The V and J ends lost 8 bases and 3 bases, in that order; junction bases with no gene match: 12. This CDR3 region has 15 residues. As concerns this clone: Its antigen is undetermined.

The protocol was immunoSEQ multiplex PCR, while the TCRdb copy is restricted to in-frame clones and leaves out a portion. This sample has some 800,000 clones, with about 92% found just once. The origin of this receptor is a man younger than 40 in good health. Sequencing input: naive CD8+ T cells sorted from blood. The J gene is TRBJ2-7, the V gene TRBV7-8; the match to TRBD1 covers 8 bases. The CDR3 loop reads CASLDRQGRFYEQYF. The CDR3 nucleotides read TGTGCCAGCCTAGACAGACAGGGGCGTTTCTACGAGCAGTACTTC.